This TCR beta chain is drawn from a study of metastatic and nonmetastatic thyroid tumors. TCRdb redid the clone calls on the PCR reads using MiXCR. The sample carries about 15,000 clones, roughly 30% recorded once. There are many counts of this clone. Patients had received no treatment of any kind before thyroid surgery. This sequence was found in a female donor with papillary thyroid cancer or a benign thyroid nodule (not recorded which). Some clones in this sample may be carry-over from other donors' samples. The source material was tumor tissue.

The CDR3 protein is CASSLSRTGVALHF. The CDR3 bases are TGTGCCAGCAGTTTATCCCGGACAGGGGTCGCCCTCCACTTT. The gene calls are TRBV27 and TRBJ1-6, with 9 nucleotides matching TRBD1. V shed 0 bases and J 14 bases; nucleotides not matched to a gene: 5. Germline CDR1 and CDR2: MNHEY and SMNVEV (reference sequence). This CDR3 is 14 amino acids long.